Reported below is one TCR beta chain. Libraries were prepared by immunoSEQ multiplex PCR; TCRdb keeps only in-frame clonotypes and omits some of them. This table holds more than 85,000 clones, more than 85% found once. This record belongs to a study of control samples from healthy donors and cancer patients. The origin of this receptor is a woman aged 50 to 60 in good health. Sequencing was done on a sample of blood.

CDR3 bases: TGTGCCTGGAGTATAAGACAGGGAAGGAACACCATATATTTT. Translated: CAWSIRQGRNTIYF. The chain carries TRBV30 and TRBJ1-3, with TRBD1 identical over 7 bases. V lost 2 bases to trimming and J lost 7 bases; unmatched junction nucleotides: 8. Germline V CDR1 and CDR2: GTSNPN, SVGIG (reference sequence). The CDR3 covers 14 residues.